The T cell receptor (beta chain) described here comes from a study of cytomegalovirus exposure and HLA in healthy donors (dated by TCRdb to the late 2010s). As for the study more broadly: According to an earlier analysis of several hundred of the donors, about 179 million T cells yielded roughly 110 million unique TCR beta sequences and around 300 Gb of sequence data. Roughly 300 gigabases of sequencing data and approximately 80 million unique TCR sequences were included in an early release covering around 650 HLA-typed donors. Of the roughly 400 genotyped donors, approximately 83% fell in the genetic ancestry cluster associated with self-reported Caucasian donors. The study was designed to test whether signatures of past pathogen exposure could be identified by cataloging public T cell receptors. Using immunosequencing, the study profiled T cell repertoires from about 620 subjects and related those repertoires to cytomegalovirus serostatus. Along with the roughly 700-subject first cohort, a separate validation cohort of around 110 different subjects was used. High-throughput TCR immunosequencing, statistical association of individual TCRs with disease status, and machine learning were combined to predict cytomegalovirus infection status. A later analysis re-analyzed previously published TCR beta repertoires from roughly 600 donors and added high-resolution HLA genotyping to study TCR occurrence patterns. In the later analysis, no new phenotypic data were used to find candidate immune exposures; instead, reliance was placed on TCR beta sequences and their occurrence across donors. To decide whether each TCR beta V gene segment behaved as functional or pseudogenic, an earlier analysis of approximately 620 of the donors relied on high-throughput TCR beta sequencing. Donor age, sex, ethnicity and CMV serostatus were compiled alongside the repertoire data. A later genetic analysis used genome-wide SNP genotypes for 398 of the 666 donors, treating that subset as a discovery cohort. Every repertoire in the discovery cohort had been generated on one and the same sequencing platform. HLA typing covered class I and class II loci at four-digit resolution. The number of donors typed differed by locus, with about 620-630 for A, B, C, DRB1 and DQB1, 522 for DQA1, 600 to 610 for DPA1, and about 450 for DPB1. Four or five DR-DQ haplotypes were treated as single units for association and clustering because of strong linkage in the cohort. On average, around 200,000 unique TCR beta nucleotide sequences were sequenced per donor among roughly 430 genotyped donors of the cohort, with roughly 19% of those sequences being non-productive. Study-wide findings and limitations: The earlier analysis of nearly 600 of the donors excluded roughly 17 rarely observed V segments, including chromosome 9 orphons, because counts were too low. Compared with equally common non-associated chains, HLA-associated TCR beta chains in a later analysis were more clonally expanded and had lower generation probabilities. Some IMGT-functional V segments, including TRBV6-2 and TRBV6-3, could not be told apart with the 87-base-pair reads, so those segments were excluded. Correlated functional status among segregating V segments might reflect linkage disequilibrium, but an unknown experimental factor could not be ruled out. HLA typing was unavailable for some donors at each locus, so association tests used only the typed subset. Specific HLA alleles were associated with 18,000 or so TCR beta sequences at a false discovery rate of 0.05 in a later analysis. In an earlier analysis of approximately 590 of the donors, most TCR beta V segments were observed in productive rearrangements about 87% or about 30% of the time, broadly matching IMGT annotations. A later genetic analysis associated a missense DCLRE1C variant with V-gene and J-gene trimming of TCR beta chains, and an independent cohort replicated the association. The classifier was reported to diagnose cytomegalovirus status with high specificity and sensitivity in both the original cohort and the validation cohort. A further reported finding was that TCR beta sequences accurately predicted the HLA-A and HLA-B alleles for most subjects in the first cohort. In a later analysis, several top co-occurrence clusters were reported to appear linked to parvovirus B19, influenza, CMV and Epstein-Barr virus. Most TCR sequences were observed very rarely across donors, whereas some public TCRs were present in many individuals. It was suggested by the authors that the approach could potentially be generalized to other disease states and immunological phenotypes. The study gave a list of about 170 TCR beta chains associated with cytomegalovirus. CMV serostatus was the only immune exposure information available for the cohort. According to a later analysis, most CMV-associated TCR beta chains appeared to be HLA-restricted, and the HLA associations seemed to be driven largely by CMV exposure. The presence/absence analyses assumed that sequencing depth was roughly uniform across donors, and that assumption may not be true. The cohort was sequenced for TCR beta chains only, and without alpha or paired-chain data the features that could be detected were limited. In vitro tests confirmed that a few of the cytomegalovirus-associated TCR beta chains recognize cytomegalovirus antigens. The sequencing pipeline was judged likely to have produced a cluster of highly shared sequence variants as a technical artifact. In a later analysis, the rate of TCR association differed among HLA loci, with DRB1 alleles having the most associated TCRs and HLA-C alleles having the fewest. When HLA alleles, especially DR and DQ, strongly co-occurred, attributing TCR associations to individual alleles was difficult. A later genetic analysis reported fewer N-insertions in productive TCRs among donors in an Asian-associated ancestry cluster than the roughly 700-donor mean.

Libraries came from the immunoSEQ multiplex PCR assay. A mixture of 60 forward primers for TCR Vbeta segments and 13 reverse primers for TCR Jbeta segments was used in the multiplex PCR. The CDR3 region of rearranged TCR beta genes was amplified from genomic DNA with a multiplex PCR assay. On the Illumina HiSeq System, the amplified TCR beta libraries were sequenced as 87-base-pair reads. The authors' pipeline ran thus. A later analysis counted tens of millions of unique TCR beta chains across the 650 to 700 repertoires, and around 9.9 million of these chains were shared by at least two donors. Raw reads were error-corrected and collapsed into unique sequences with a nearest-neighbor algorithm that merged closely related sequences to remove PCR and sequencing errors. To assign V, D and J gene segments, CDR3 sequences were aligned to IMGT reference sequences. For a sequence to be retained, at least a six-nucleotide match to both a V gene segment and a J gene segment was required. Rearrangements were called productive when the CDR3 lacked stop codons and stayed in frame with V and J; all others were non-productive. Following IMGT convention, CDR3 was defined as the stretch from the second conserved V-encoded cysteine up to the conserved J-encoded phenylalanine. In an earlier analysis of more than 550 of the donors, sequences lacking an unambiguous match to a single V gene segment were excluded. An earlier analysis of a few hundred of the donors classified V segments as functional when productive rearrangements were above 56.7% and as segregating when the standard deviation between donors was above 5%. A statistical classification framework was built to diagnose cytomegalovirus status from the catalog of TCR beta chain sequences. In a later analysis, TCR nucleotide sequences were compared against IMGT/GENE-DB human TR gene sequences so that V and J genes could be assigned. Using the TCRdist pipeline, a later analysis assigned CDR3 sequences along with most-parsimonious VDJ recombination scenarios. A later analysis defined each TCR beta chain by its CDR3 amino acid sequence plus V-gene family, and excluded reads lacking a unique V-gene family. A later analysis removed 592 highly shared, low-generation-probability nucleotide sequences to deal with suspected cross-contamination and a sequencing artifact. For each public chain, a later analysis derived a clonal expansion index from normalized ranks of inferred template counts within each repertoire. Generation probabilities in a later analysis came from a VDJ recombination model fitted to out-of-frame rearrangements, and those results were checked against IGoR. Hypergeometric tests were used in a later analysis to score TCR-TCR, TCR-HLA and TCR-CMV co-occurrence, with a repertoire-size bias correction applied to the TCR pairs. False discovery rates were estimated in a later analysis by permuting HLA or CMV assignments 20 times. In a later analysis, co-occurring TCRs were grouped using DBSCAN, with TCRdist sequence similarity added in when clustering inside HLA-allele-positive subsets. Repertoires with fewer than 30,000 or more than 120,000 public chains, plus five repertoires with anomalous nucleotide sharing, were excluded from co-occurrence clustering. Drawn from immuneACCESS, this table holds only the in-frame rearrangements with V and J called that TCRdb kept. Clones are partly lost; checked studies trace under half to an unresolved V gene and leave the rest unexplained. D and trimming come from the DNA, and the V and J calls and clone size come from that table. This sample comprises approximately 100,000 clones, roughly 76% of them detected only once. The ten largest clones add up to around 4% of the sample.

About this clone: Its antigen has not been determined. Base qualities were left out, and no much larger clone turns up one base away.

In total, more than 500 healthy bone marrow donors made up the cohort. At the time of sampling, every cohort member was nominally healthy, though immune exposures that went unrecorded were likely present. The donor was CMV seronegative and was included in the group of a few hundred seronegative cohort members. A peripheral blood sample was collected from each donor, and TCR beta sequencing was performed on peripheral blood mononuclear cells. The Qiagen DNeasy Blood Extraction Kit was used to extract genomic DNA from the blood cell samples. V is reduced by 7 bases and J by 1 base, leaving a spacing of 16 bases between them. CDR1 and CDR2 were assigned from the germline V gene as ENHRY and SYGVKD. There are 15 amino acids in the CDR3, from cysteine to phenylalanine inclusive. This entry keeps only the CDR3 DNA: 45 bases, framed from base 1.

Specimen: PBMCs. The rearrangement joined TRBV10-3 to TRBJ1-2; the best D guess is TRBD1, with 6 bases matching. This TCR was recovered from a man in his forties in good health and CMV-seronegative. The CDR3 region reads CAITSGDLNNYGYTF. The nucleotides read TGTGCCATCACTTCAGGGGATCTCAATAACTATGGCTACACCTTC.